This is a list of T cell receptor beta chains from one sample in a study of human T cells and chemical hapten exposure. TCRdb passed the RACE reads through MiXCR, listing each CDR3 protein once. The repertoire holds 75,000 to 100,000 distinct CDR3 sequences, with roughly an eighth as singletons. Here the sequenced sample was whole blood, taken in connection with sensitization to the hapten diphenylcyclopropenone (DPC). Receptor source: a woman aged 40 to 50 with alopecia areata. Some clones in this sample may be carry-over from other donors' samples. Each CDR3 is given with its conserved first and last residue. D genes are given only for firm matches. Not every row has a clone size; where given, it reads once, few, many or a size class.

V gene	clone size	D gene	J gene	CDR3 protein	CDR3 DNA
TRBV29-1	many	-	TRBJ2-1	CSVEDVEPNNEQFF	TGCAGCGTTGAGGATGTCGAACCAAACAATGAGCAGTTCTTC
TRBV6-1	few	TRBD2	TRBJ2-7	CASSAGGGRASYEQYF	TGTGCCAGCAGTGCCGGCGGCGGGAGGGCCTCCTACGAGCAGTACTTC
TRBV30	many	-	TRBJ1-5	CAWSVQGNQPQHF	TGTGCCTGGAGTGTACAGGGTAATCAGCCCCAGCATTTT
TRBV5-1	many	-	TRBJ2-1	CASSKTSNEQFF	TGCGCCAGCAGCAAGACAAGCAATGAGCAGTTCTTC
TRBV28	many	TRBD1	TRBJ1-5	CASSPGTGRNQPQHF	TGTGCCAGCAGCCCCGGGACAGGGCGCAATCAGCCCCAGCATTTT
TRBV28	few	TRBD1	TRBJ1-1	CASDQGAEAFF	TGTGCCAGCGATCAGGGGGCGGAAGCTTTCTTT
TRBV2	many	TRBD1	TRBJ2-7	CASSGRDRLSYEQYF	TGTGCCAGCAGTGGACGGGACAGACTTTCCTACGAGCAGTACTTC
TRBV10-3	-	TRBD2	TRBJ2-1	CAIRALAGDYNEQFF	TGTGCCATCAGGGCTCTAGCGGGAGACTACAATGAGCAGTTCTTC
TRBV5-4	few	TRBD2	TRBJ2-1	CASSSNGGLAGGREQFF	TGTGCCAGCAGCTCCAACGGGGGACTAGCGGGAGGAAGGGAGCAGTTCTTC
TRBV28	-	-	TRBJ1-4	CASSLPPEKLFF	TGTGCCAGCAGTTTGCCTCCTGAAAAACTGTTTTTT
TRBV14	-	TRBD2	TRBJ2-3	CASSQVWLAGSTDTQYF	TGTGCCAGCAGCCAGGTTTGGCTAGCGGGAAGCACAGATACGCAGTATTTT
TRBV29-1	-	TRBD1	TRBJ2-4	CSVQGQPSVPIQYF	TGCAGCGTTCAGGGACAGCCCTCGGTCCCTATTCAGTACTTC
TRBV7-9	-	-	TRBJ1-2	CASSATNYGYTF	TGTGCCAGCAGCGCTACTAACTATGGCTACACCTTC
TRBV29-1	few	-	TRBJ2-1	CSGSDPRGEQFF	TGCAGCGGATCGGACCCGAGGGGTGAGCAGTTCTTC
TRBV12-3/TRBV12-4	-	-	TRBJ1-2	CASSFSGYGYTF	TGTGCCAGCAGTTTTTCGGGTTATGGCTACACCTTC
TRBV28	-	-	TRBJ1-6	CASSSSSYNSPLHF	TGTGCCAGCAGTAGTAGCTCCTATAATTCACCCCTCCACTTT
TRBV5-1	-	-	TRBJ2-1	CASSYGRNNEQFF	TGCGCCAGCAGCTACGGACGGAATAATGAGCAGTTCTTC
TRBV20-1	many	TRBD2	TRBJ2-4	CSAVIVLAGGKNIQYF	TGCAGTGCCGTAATTGTCCTAGCGGGAGGAAAAAACATTCAGTACTTC
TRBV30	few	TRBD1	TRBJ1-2	CAWSSGQGFYGYTF	TGTGCCTGGAGTTCGGGACAGGGATTCTATGGCTACACCTTC
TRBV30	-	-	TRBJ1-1	CAWSGLNTEAFF	TGTGCCTGGAGTGGACTGAACACTGAAGCTTTCTTT
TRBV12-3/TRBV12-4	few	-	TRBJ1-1	CASSLARALPTEAFF	TGTGCCAGCAGTTTAGCCCGGGCCCTACCCACTGAAGCTTTCTTT
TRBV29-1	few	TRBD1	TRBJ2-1	CSVTGGPSSYNEQFF	TGCAGCGTGACAGGGGGCCCAAGCTCCTACAATGAGCAGTTCTTC
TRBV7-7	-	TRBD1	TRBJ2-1	CASSFDRASWNEQFF	TGTGCTAGCAGCTTTGACAGGGCCTCTTGGAATGAGCAGTTCTTC
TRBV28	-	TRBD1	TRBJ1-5	CASSSGTGGLGYSNQPQHF	TGTGCCAGCAGTTCCGGGACAGGGGGCCTAGGCTATAGCAATCAGCCCCAGCATTTT
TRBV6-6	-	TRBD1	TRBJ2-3	CASTLGGGRRDTQYF	TGTGCCAGCACCCTAGGGGGCGGCCGCAGGGATACGCAGTATTTT
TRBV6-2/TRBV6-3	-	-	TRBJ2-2	CASSYLRDTGELFF	TGTGCCAGCAGTTACTTGCGGGACACCGGGGAGCTGTTTTTT
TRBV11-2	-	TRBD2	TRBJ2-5	CASSPAAGEGQETQYF	TGTGCCAGCAGCCCCGCAGCGGGAGAGGGGCAAGAGACCCAGTACTTC
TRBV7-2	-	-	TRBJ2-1	CASSSQGSSYNEQFF	TGTGCCAGCAGCTCTCAGGGGAGCTCCTACAATGAGCAGTTCTTC
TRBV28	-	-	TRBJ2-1	CASNTRRSYNEQFF	TGTGCCAGCAATACTCGGAGGTCCTACAATGAGCAGTTCTTC
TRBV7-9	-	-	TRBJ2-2	CASSFPIEPNTGELFF	TGTGCCAGCAGCTTTCCTATTGAACCGAACACCGGGGAGCTGTTTTTT
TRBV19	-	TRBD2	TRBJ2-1	CASSIAGGSYNEQFF	TGTGCCAGTAGTATAGCGGGAGGTTCCTACAATGAGCAGTTCTTC
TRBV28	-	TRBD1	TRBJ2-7	CASSLGTDYEQYF	TGTGCCAGCAGTTTGGGGACAGATTACGAGCAGTACTTC
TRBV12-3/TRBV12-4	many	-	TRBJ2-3	CASSKFDTQYF	TGTGCCAGCAGCAAGTTTGATACGCAGTATTTT
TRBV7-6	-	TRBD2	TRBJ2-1	CASSSREGGRNEQFF	TGTGCCAGCAGCTCCCGGGAGGGGGGCAGAAATGAGCAGTTCTTC
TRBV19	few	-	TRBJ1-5	CASSITQGFQGQPQHF	TGTGCCAGTAGTATTACTCAAGGGTTTCAAGGTCAGCCCCAGCATTTT
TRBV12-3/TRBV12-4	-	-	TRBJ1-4	CASSLSDEKLFF	TGTGCCAGCAGTTTATCCGATGAAAAACTGTTTTTT
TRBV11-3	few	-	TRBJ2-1	CASSPGTVSYNEQFF	TGTGCCAGCAGCCCTGGGACCGTATCCTACAATGAGCAGTTCTTC
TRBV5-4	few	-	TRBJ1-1	CASSSVGTYNTEAFF	TGTGCCAGCAGCTCCGTGGGGACTTACAACACTGAAGCTTTCTTT